One sample yielded the 21 T cell receptor beta chains listed below, sequenced in a study of CD8+ T cells in alopecia areata (dated by TCRdb to 2016 to 2019). Library preparation was by the immunoSEQ multiplex PCR assay. For TCR sequencing, RNA was extracted from every sample and reverse transcribed into cDNA to serve as template. In TCRdb, the immuneACCESS table is reduced to in-frame sequences with V and J assigned. These tables do not hold every clone; where another copy was compared, an unresolved V gene accounts for under half, and the others remain unexplained. In this sample the table shows 150,000 or so clones, approximately 52% of which occur a single time. The ten largest clonotypes hold 16% of the sample. Interpreted using the paper, the treatment or condition label stands for: oral pan-JAK inhibitor, 5-10 mg twice daily. Material: CD4+ T cells sorted from blood, obtained at roughly week 58, from a patient treated with tofacitinib. Receptors were obtained from a human donor with alopecia areata.

This sequence joins TRBV4-2 and TRBJ2-5; 8 positions match TRBD2. The V gene's germline CDR1 is LGHNA and CDR2 YNFKEQ. V lost 0 bases to trimming and J lost 7 bases; unmatched junction nucleotides: 7. CDR3 length: 15 amino acids. Here the CDR3 DNA reads TGTGCCAGCAGCCAAGATTGGACTAGCCCCGGGACCCAGTACTTC. The encoded protein is CASSQDWTSPGTQYF.

The rearrangement joins TRBV11-3 to TRBJ2-7; a weak D match, TRBD2 (5 bases). CDR1 is SGHNT, CDR2 YENEEA, per germline. CDR3 length: 16 amino acids. The germline V and J ends were trimmed by 5 bases and 8 bases, with 25 bases remaining between them. This CDR3 reads CASSEGLLSPTSKQYF. In nucleotides, the CDR3 is TGTGCCAGCAGCGAGGGCCTCCTTAGTCCTACAAGCAAGCAGTACTTC.

This clone is classed as medium-sized. The chain uses TRBV10-3 and TRBJ2-7, with D possibly being TRBD1 (5 bases). In germline, CDR1 is ENHRY, CDR2 SYGVKD. The germline V and J ends were trimmed by 4 bases and 4 bases, with 11 bases remaining between them. The CDR3 loop spans 13 amino acids. The CDR3 sequence is CAISVQGGYEQYF. DNA of the CDR3: TGTGCCATCAGTGTTCAGGGTGGGTACGAGCAGTACTTC.

This rearrangement joins TRBV18 to TRBJ2-7; 9 bases match TRBD1. The CDR3 covers 17 residues. Trimming took 0 bases from V and 3 from J; bases not matched to a gene: 9. CDR1 is KGHSH and CDR2 is LQKENI in the germline V gene. The CDR3 reads CASSPPMPGQGRYEQYF. In DNA, the CDR3 is TGTGCCAGCTCACCACCTATGCCGGGACAGGGCCGCTACGAGCAGTACTTC.

In regard to this clone: No conserved phenylalanine or tryptophan ends this CDR3, so it is likely a read error. V and J are TRBV29-1 and TRBJ2-3, with TRBD2 matching 8 bases. The junction had 9 bases not matched to a gene; V was cut back by 2 bases and J by 2 bases. The CDR3 is made up of 16 amino acids. From germline, CDR1 is SQVTM and CDR2 ANQGSEA. For the CDR3, the DNA is TGCAGCGTTGAACCCTCCCGGGGGGGCGCCACAGATACGCAGTATCTT. Translation gives CSVEPSRGGATDTQYL.

The gene calls are TRBV14 and TRBJ2-2, with a tentative D call TRBD1 (6 bases). Germline values: CDR1 SGHDN, CDR2 FVKESK. The CDR3 spans 13 residues. With 7 bases removed from V and 7 bases from J, the gap between germline ends came to 13 bases. CDR3: CASKQGNGGELFF. For the CDR3, the DNA is TGTGCCAGCAAACAGGGAAACGGCGGGGAGCTGTTTTTT.

The chain is built from TRBV27 and TRBJ2-5; no definite D call. Trimming cost V 6 bases and J 0 bases, with 2 bases left between them. Germline CDR1 and CDR2: MNHEY and SMNVEV (reference sequence). The CDR3 spans 11 residues. The CDR3 spells CASSHQETQYF. The CDR3 coding sequence is TGTGCCAGCAGCCACCAAGAGACCCAGTACTTC.

The count of this clone is one. The CDR3 spells CASSPTENYGYTF. CDR3 sequence (DNA): TGTGCCAGCTCACCCACAGAGAACTATGGCTACACCTTC. The rearrangement joins TRBV18 to TRBJ1-2; unclear D gene. The germline V gene encodes CDR1 KGHSH and CDR2 LQKENI. The CDR3 length is 13 residues. V lost 3 bases and J lost 2, with 7 bases in between.

About this clone itself: This sample also contains other DNA sequences that code for the same CDR3. The chain combines TRBV4-2 with TRBJ2-4; D gene uncertain. Germline V gene lookup returns CDR1 LGHNA and CDR2 YNFKEQ. V was pared by 0 bases and J by 1 base, with 4 bases between. CDR3 length equals 14 residues. The CDR3 region is CASSQEGAKNIQYF. CDR3 sequence (DNA): TGTGCCAGCAGCCAAGAGGGGGCCAAAAACATTCAGTACTTC.

This chain connects TRBV18 to TRBJ1-6; D unclear. The CDR3 has 12 residues. The germline gives CDR1 KGHSH, CDR2 LQKENI. Trimming shortened V by 4 bases and J by 7 bases, and 5 bases separated the two germline ends. CDR3 DNA sequence: TGTGCCAGCTCACGCGAGAATTCACCCCTCCACTTT. Translated, it gives CASSRENSPLHF.

The rearrangement links TRBV2 to TRBJ2-1, with TRBD2 matching over 10 bases. The CDR3 has 19 residues. Trimming cost V 2 bases and J 0 bases; bases outside gene matches: 10. CDR1 SNHLY and CDR2 FYNNEI come from the germline V gene. This chain's CDR3 is CASSERASGGPSSYNEQFF. DNA of the CDR3: TGTGCCAGCAGTGAAAGGGCTAGCGGGGGCCCTAGCTCCTACAATGAGCAGTTCTTC.

This chain links TRBV7-9 with TRBJ1-1; 7 bases agree with TRBD1. Germline V lookup: CDR1 SEHNR, CDR2 FQNEAQ (reference sequence). After removal of 5 bases from V and 1 base from J, the junction contained 10 bases not matched to a gene. CDR3 length equals 16 residues. The CDR3 sequence is CASSPGGDRANTEAFF. CDR3 DNA: TGTGCCAGCAGCCCAGGGGGGGACAGAGCGAACACTGAAGCTTTCTTT.

The chain recombines TRBV5-1 with TRBJ1-4; 7 nucleotides line up with TRBD1. The CDR3 extends over 15 amino acids. V trimming: 2 bases; J trimming: 5 bases; junction bases outside the gene matches: 6. CDR1 SGHRS and CDR2 YFSETQ come from the germline V gene. This CDR3 is CASSFWGQKNEKLFF. CDR3 sequence (DNA): TGCGCCAGCAGCTTTTGGGGACAGAAGAATGAAAAACTGTTTTTT. Filled out from reference TRBV5-1 and TRBJ1-4, the complete variable domain reads KAGVTQTPRYLIKTRGQQVTLSCSPISGHRSVSWYQQTPGQGLQFLFEYFSETQRNKGNFPGRFSGRQFSNSRSEMNVSTLELGDSALYLCASSFWGQKNEKLFFGSGTQLSVL.

The rearrangement joins TRBV7-9 to TRBJ2-5; D gene unclear. The CDR3 consists of 16 residues. Germline assignment: CDR1 SEHNR and CDR2 FQNEAQ (reference sequence). Trimming shortened V by 2 bases and J by 0 bases, and 13 bases separated the two germline ends. The CDR3 loop reads CASSLLQSPYQETQYF. In DNA form, the CDR3 reads TGTGCCAGCAGCTTACTACAGAGCCCGTACCAAGAGACCCAGTACTTC.

The rearrangement links TRBV29-1 to TRBJ2-4; D is uncertain. Germline V lookup: CDR1 SQVTM, CDR2 ANQGSEA. V gave up 4 bases and J gave up 4 bases, with 8 bases separating them. The CDR3 has 12 amino acids. The CDR3 reads CSVGAVKNIQYF. As DNA, the CDR3 is TGCAGCGTTGGAGCAGTAAAAAACATTCAGTACTTC. The whole variable domain, remainder taken from reference TRBV29-1 and TRBJ2-4, is SAVISQKPSRDICQRGTSLTIQCQVDSQVTMMFWYRQQPGQSLTLIATANQGSEATYESGFVIDKFPISRPNLTFSTLTVSNMSPEDSSIYLCSVGAVKNIQYFGAGTRLSVL.

The chain combines TRBV30 with TRBJ1-5; weak D call: TRBD1 (6 bases). The germline V gene encodes CDR1 GTSNPN and CDR2 SVGIG (reference sequence). The CDR3 length is 15 residues. Trimming pared 1 base from V and 3 bases from J, leaving 13 bases between. CDR3 region: CAWSGPGGPNQPQHF. CDR3 DNA sequence: TGTGCCTGGAGTGGGCCGGGGGGGCCCAATCAGCCCCAGCATTTT.

This chain uses TRBV30 with TRBJ1-4; 8 bases map to TRBD1. V trimming: 5 bases; J trimming: 8 bases; junction bases outside the gene matches: 4. This CDR3 comprises 12 residues. CDR1 GTSNPN and CDR2 SVGIG come from the germline V gene (reference sequence). CDR3 in amino acids: CAWAGTGEKLFF. Here the CDR3 DNA reads TGTGCCTGGGCCGGGACAGGAGAAAAACTGTTTTTT.

This chain uses TRBV30 with TRBJ2-1, with 9 bases identical to TRBD1. The trim removed 2 bases at V and 7 bases at J, leaving 9 bases unmatched. Germline V gene sequence: CDR1 GTSNPN, CDR2 SVGIG (reference sequence). CDR3 length equals 15 residues. The CDR3: CAWSSGQGQWNEQFF. The DNA for the CDR3 is TGTGCCTGGAGTTCCGGACAGGGGCAGTGGAATGAGCAGTTCTTC. Full variable domain (missing parts from reference TRBV30 and TRBJ2-1): SQTIHQWPATLVQPVGSPLSLECTVEGTSNPNLYWYRQAAGRGLQLLFYSVGIGQISSEVPQNLSASRPQDRQFILSSKKLLLSDSGFYLCAWSSGQGQWNEQFFGPGTRLTVL.

The chain is built from TRBV7-6 and TRBJ2-2, with TRBD2 matching over 16 bases. The junction had 8 bases not matched to a gene; V was cut back by 5 bases and J by 5 bases. The CDR3 extends over 18 amino acids. Germline CDR1 SGHVS, CDR2 FNYEAQ. CDR3 bases: TGTGCCAGCAGCCCAACCGCGGGACTAGCGGGGGGGACCGGGGAGCTGTTTTTT. This encodes CASSPTAGLAGGTGELFF.

The chain links TRBV28 to TRBJ1-4; possibly TRBD1 for D (5 bases). The CDR3 runs to 15 residues. The V end lost 4 bases, the J end lost 6 bases, and 15 bases lay between the germline ends. The germline gives CDR1 MDHEN, CDR2 SYDVKM. For the CDR3, the DNA is TGTGCCAGCAGTTCCCCAGTGGGGGTGGATGAAAAACTGTTTTTT. It yields the protein CASSSPVGVDEKLFF.

A few counts support this clone. The rearrangement joins TRBV29-1 to TRBJ2-3; 10 nucleotides align to TRBD2. This CDR3 region has 15 residues. Germline trimming cut 5 bases from V and 0 bases from J; bases unmatched to any gene: 5. CDR1 and CDR2 from the germline V gene are SQVTM and ANQGSEA. The CDR3 spells CSVHTSGVSTDTQYF. The CDR3 nucleotides read TGCAGCGTTCATACTAGCGGGGTTAGCACAGATACGCAGTATTTT.